This T cell receptor (beta chain) originates from a study of graft-versus-host responses after intestinal transplantation. On this clone: Antigen specificity is unknown.

V lost 3 bases, J lost 5 bases, and 6 bases stayed unmatched. CDR3 size: 15 residues. Germline V gene sequence: CDR1 LNHDA, CDR2 SQIVND (reference sequence). Whole-study results and caveats: Allograft graft-versus-host to host-versus-graft clonal ratios ran high in patients with graft-donor T cell macrochimerism.

The method was immunoSEQ multiplex PCR; TCRdb's version includes in-frame clones alone and lacks a portion of them. The table has about 93,000 clones, roughly 93% seen once. The sequence derives from a human donor who received an intestinal transplant. This chain connects TRBV19 to TRBJ2-7; 11 nucleotides agree with TRBD2. Sequencing was performed on unstimulated CD8+ T cells sorted from spleen or lymph node cells, taken before intestinal transplant. This CDR3 reads CASSILAGGMDEQYF. In nucleotides, the CDR3 is TGTGCCAGTAGTATCCTAGCGGGAGGTATGGACGAGCAGTACTTC.